The present T cell receptor beta chain was sequenced within a study of T cells of healthy individuals. From germline, CDR1 is LNHDA and CDR2 SQIVND (reference sequence). This CDR3 is 17 amino acids long. Trimming removed 8 bases from V and 2 bases from J; junction bases left unmatched: 15. TCRdb reanalysed the 5' RACE reads using MiXCR and keeps one entry per CDR3 protein. Of around 40,000 distinct CDR3 sequences listed, about 4.5% were seen once; the top ten hold around 9.6%. There are many counts of this clonotype. This TCR was sampled from a human donor in good health. The J gene is TRBJ2-3, the V gene TRBV19; 8 bases align to TRBD2. The chain's CDR3 is CASGRGASGRFTDTQYF. CDR3 nucleotide sequence: TGTGCCAGTGGGCGGGGGGCTAGCGGACGTTTCACAGATACGCAGTATTTT.